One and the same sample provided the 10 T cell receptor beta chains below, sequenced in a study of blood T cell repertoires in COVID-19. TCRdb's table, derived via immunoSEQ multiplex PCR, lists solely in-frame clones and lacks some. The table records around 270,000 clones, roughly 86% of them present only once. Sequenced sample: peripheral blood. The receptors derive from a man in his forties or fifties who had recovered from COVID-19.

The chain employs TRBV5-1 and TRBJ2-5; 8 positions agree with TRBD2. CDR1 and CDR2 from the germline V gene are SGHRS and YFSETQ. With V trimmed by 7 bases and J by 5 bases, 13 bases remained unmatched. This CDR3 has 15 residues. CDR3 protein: CASLLPAGGGETQYF. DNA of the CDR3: TGCGCCAGCCTCCTCCCGGCGGGGGGCGGGGAGACCCAGTACTTC.

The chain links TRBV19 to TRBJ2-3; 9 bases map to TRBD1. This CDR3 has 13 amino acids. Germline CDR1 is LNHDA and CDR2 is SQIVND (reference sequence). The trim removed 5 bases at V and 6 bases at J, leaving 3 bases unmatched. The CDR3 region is CASSDRGWDTQYF. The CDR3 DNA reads TGTGCCAGTAGTGACAGGGGGTGGGATACGCAGTATTTT.

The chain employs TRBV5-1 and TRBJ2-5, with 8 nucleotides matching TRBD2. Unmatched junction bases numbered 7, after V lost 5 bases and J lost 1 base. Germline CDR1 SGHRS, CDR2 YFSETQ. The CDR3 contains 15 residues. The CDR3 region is CASRELAGSQETQYF. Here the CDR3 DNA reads TGCGCCAGCAGGGAGCTAGCGGGTAGCCAAGAGACCCAGTACTTC.

The CDR3 here is CASSKRQGTAYEQYF. The CDR3 DNA is TGCGCCAGCAGCAAAAGACAGGGGACCGCCTACGAGCAGTACTTC. The chain joins TRBV5-1 to TRBJ2-7; 8 bases match TRBD1. The CDR3 is made up of 15 amino acids. Unmatched junction bases numbered 8, after V lost 4 bases and J lost 2 bases. The germline gives CDR1 SGHRS, CDR2 YFSETQ.

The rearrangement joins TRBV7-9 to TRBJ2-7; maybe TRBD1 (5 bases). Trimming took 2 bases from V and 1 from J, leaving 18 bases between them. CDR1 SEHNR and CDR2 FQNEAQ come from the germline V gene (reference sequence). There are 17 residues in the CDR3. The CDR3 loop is CASSLRPIGAESYEQYF. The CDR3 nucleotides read TGTGCCAGCAGCTTAAGGCCCATTGGGGCAGAGTCCTACGAGCAGTACTTC.

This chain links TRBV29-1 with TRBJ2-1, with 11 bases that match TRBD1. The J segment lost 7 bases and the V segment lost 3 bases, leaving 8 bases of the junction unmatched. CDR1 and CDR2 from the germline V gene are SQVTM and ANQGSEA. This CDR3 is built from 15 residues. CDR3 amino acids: CSVDPDRGLLNEQFF. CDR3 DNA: TGCAGCGTTGACCCGGACAGGGGGCTTCTTAATGAGCAGTTCTTC.

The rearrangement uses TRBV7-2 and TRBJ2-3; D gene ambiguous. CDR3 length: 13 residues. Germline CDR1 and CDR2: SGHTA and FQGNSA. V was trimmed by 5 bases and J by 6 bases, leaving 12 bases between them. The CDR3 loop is CASSLRLVDTQYF. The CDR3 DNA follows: TGTGCCAGCAGCCTTAGACTGGTGGATACGCAGTATTTT.

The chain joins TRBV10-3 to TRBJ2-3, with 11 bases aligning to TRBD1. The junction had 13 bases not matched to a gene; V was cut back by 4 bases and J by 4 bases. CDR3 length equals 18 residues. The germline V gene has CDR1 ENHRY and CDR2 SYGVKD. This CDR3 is CAISAGDTGTGGADTQYF. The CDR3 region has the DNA TGTGCCATCAGTGCCGGCGACACCGGGACAGGGGGAGCAGATACGCAGTATTTT.

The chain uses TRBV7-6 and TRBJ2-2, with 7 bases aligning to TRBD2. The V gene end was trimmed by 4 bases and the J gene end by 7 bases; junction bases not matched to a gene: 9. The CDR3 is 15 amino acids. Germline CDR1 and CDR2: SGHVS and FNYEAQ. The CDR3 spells CASSSSQRGNGELFF. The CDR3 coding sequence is TGTGCCAGCAGCTCTAGCCAGCGGGGTAACGGGGAGCTGTTTTTT.

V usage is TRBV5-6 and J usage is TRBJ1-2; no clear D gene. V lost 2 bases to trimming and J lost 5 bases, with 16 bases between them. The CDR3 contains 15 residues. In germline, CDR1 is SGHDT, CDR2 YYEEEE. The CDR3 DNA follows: TGTGCCAGCAGCTTCTTACGCAACCTAAAATATGGCTACACCTTC. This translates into CASSFLRNLKYGYTF.